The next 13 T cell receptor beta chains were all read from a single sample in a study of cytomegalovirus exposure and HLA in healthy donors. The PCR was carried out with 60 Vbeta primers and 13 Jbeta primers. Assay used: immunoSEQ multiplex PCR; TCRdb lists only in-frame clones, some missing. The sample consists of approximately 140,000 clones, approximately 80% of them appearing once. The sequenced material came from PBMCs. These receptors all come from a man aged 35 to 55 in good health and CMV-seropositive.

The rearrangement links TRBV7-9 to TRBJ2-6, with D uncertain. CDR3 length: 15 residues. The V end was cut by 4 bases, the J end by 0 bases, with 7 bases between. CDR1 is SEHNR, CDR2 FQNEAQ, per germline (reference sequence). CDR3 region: CASSSRSSGANVLTF. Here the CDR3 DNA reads TGTGCCAGCAGCTCCCGTAGCTCTGGGGCCAACGTCCTGACTTTC.

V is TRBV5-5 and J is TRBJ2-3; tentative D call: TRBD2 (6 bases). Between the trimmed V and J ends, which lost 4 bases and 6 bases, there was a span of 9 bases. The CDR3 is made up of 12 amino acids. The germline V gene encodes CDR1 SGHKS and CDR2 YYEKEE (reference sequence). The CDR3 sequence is CASSTGGDTQYF. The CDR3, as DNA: TGTGCCAGCAGCACAGGAGGGGATACGCAGTATTTT. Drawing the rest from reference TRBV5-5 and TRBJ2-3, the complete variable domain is DAGVTQSPTHLIKTRGQQVTLRCSPISGHKSVSWYQQVLGQGPQFIFQYYEKEERGRGNFPDRFSARQFPNYSSELNVNALLLGDSALYLCASSTGGDTQYFGPGTRLTVL.

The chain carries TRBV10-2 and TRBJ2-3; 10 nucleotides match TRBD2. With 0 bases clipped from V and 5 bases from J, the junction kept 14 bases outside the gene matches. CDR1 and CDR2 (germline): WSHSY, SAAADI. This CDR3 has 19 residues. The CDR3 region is CASSESRGASGSFGDTQYF. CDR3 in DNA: TGCGCCAGCAGTGAGTCGAGGGGTGCTAGCGGGAGTTTCGGAGATACGCAGTATTTT.

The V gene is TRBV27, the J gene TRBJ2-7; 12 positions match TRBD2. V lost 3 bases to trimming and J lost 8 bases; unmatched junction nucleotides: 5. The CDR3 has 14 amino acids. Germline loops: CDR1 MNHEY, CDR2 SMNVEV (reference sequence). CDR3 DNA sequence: TGTGCCAGCAGTTTCGCACTAGCGGGAGGACAGCAGTACTTC. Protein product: CASSFALAGGQQYF.

The chain's CDR3 is CASSELPSGKVYNEQFF. The CDR3 coding sequence is TGCGCCAGCAGTGAGTTACCTAGCGGGAAGGTCTACAATGAGCAGTTCTTC. The J gene is TRBJ2-1, the V gene TRBV10-2, with TRBD2 matching over 9 bases. The CDR3 loop spans 17 amino acids. The V segment lost 1 base and the J segment 3 bases; nucleotides outside the gene matches: 7. Germline lookup yields CDR1 WSHSY and CDR2 SAAADI.

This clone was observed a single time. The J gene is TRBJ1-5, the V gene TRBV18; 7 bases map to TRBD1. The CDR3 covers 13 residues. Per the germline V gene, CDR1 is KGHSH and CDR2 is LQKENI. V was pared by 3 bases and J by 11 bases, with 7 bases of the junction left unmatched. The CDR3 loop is CASSPGQDRAQHF. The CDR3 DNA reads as TGTGCCAGCTCACCCGGACAGGACCGTGCCCAGCATTTT.

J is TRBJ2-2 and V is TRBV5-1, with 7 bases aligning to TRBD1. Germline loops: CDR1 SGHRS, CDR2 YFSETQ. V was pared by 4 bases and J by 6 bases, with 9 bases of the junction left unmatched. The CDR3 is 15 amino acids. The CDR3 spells CASSKDRVGAGELFF. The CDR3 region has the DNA TGCGCCAGCAGCAAAGACAGGGTAGGGGCCGGGGAGCTGTTTTTT.

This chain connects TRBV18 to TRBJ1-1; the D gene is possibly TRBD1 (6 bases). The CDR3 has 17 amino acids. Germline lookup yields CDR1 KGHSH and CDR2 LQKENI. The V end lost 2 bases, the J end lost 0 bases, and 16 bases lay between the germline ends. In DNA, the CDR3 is TGTGCCAGCTCACCAAATTTCGCGGACAGATTGAACACTGAAGCTTTCTTT. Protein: CASSPNFADRLNTEAFF.

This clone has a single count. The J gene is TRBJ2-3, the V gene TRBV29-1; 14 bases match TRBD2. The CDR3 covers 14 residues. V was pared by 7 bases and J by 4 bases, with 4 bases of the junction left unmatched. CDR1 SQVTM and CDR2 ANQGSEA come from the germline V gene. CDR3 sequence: CSAPGLAGADTQYF. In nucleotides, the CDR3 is TGCAGCGCGCCGGGACTAGCGGGAGCAGATACGCAGTATTTT.

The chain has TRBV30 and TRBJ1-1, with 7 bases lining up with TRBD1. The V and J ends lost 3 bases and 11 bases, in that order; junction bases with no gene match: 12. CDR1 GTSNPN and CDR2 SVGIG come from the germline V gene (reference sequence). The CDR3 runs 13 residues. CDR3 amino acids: CAWSLDRRGPAFF. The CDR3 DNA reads TGTGCCTGGAGCCTGGACAGGAGGGGGCCGGCTTTCTTT.

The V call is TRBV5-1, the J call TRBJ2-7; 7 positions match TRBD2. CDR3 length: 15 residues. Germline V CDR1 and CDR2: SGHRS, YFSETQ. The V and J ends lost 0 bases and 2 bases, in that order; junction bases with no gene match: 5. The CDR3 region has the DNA TGCGCCAGCAGCTTGGTTGCGGGGGAAACCTACGAGCAGTACTTC. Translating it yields CASSLVAGETYEQYF.

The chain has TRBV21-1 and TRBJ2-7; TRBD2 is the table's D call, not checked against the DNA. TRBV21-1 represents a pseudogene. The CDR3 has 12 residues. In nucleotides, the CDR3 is TGTGCCAGCAGCAAAGCTGGCGGAGAGCAGTACTTC. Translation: CASSKAGGEQYF.

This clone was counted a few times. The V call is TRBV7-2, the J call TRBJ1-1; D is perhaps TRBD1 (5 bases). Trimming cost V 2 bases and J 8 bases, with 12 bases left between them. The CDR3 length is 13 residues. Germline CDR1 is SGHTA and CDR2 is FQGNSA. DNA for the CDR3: TGTGCCAGCAGCTTACCGGGACTTCCCGAAGCTTTCTTT. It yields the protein CASSLPGLPEAFF.